The 15 T cell receptor beta chains listed next were all sequenced from one sample in a study of breast tumors, draining lymph nodes, adjacent tissues. Axillary draining lymph nodes of breast cancer patients supplied the node samples. TCRdb analysed the multiplex PCR reads with MiXCR anew, one entry per CDR3 protein. The table includes approximately 130,000 distinct CDR3 sequences, more than 20% detected once. The sample was axillary lymph node tissue. These receptors were collected from a female donor with breast cancer. Some clones in this sample may be carry-over from other donors' samples.

This clonotype occurred many times. CDR3 amino acids: CASSLSGSQEQYF. In DNA, the CDR3 is TGTGCCAGCAGCTTAAGCGGGAGCCAAGAGCAGTACTTC. The gene calls are TRBV7-3 and TRBJ2-7; 7 bases line up with TRBD2. This CDR3 is 13 amino acids long. Germline values: CDR1 SGHTA, CDR2 FQGTGA. V shed 1 base, J shed 7 bases, and the junction held 4 bases outside the gene matches.

The chain is built from TRBV4-1 and TRBJ2-6; tentative D call: TRBD2 (5 bases). With 2 bases removed from V and 4 bases from J, the gap between germline ends came to 12 bases. The germline gives CDR1 MGHRA, CDR2 YSYEKL. This CDR3 has 16 amino acids. The CDR3 DNA follows: TGCGCCAGCAGCCAAACCGGAAGGAGGGGGGCCAACGTCCTGACTTTC. Its translation is CASSQTGRRGANVLTF.

With regard to this clonotype: This may be a read error: a much more frequent sequence differs by one nucleotide. V is TRBV12-3 or TRBV12-4 and J is TRBJ2-7, with a tentative D call TRBD2 (6 bases). The CDR3 is 15 residues long. CDR3 nucleotides: TGTGCCAACAGTTTAAGGGGCGGGAAGGGGTACGAGCAGTACTTC. Its translation: CANSLRGGKGYEQYF.

Concerning this clonotype: Just one base apart from a much larger clone, this may be a read error. The CDR3 DNA is TGTGCCAGCAGCAAAGGACTAGCGGCCTACAGTGAGCAGTTCTTC. Translation gives CASSKGLAAYSEQFF. This chain joins TRBV5-6 and TRBJ2-1; 10 nucleotides line up with TRBD2. Germline CDR1 reads SGHDT; CDR2 reads YYEEEE. There are 15 residues in the CDR3. Combining the CDR3 with reference TRBV5-6 and TRBJ2-1 gives the whole variable domain DAGVTQSPTHLIKTRGQQVTLRCSPKSGHDTVSWYQQALGQGPQFIFQYYEEEERQRGNFPDRFSGHQFPNYSSELNVNALLLGDSALYLCASSKGLAAYSEQFFGPGTRLTVL.

This clonotype was observed at least ten times. The gene calls are TRBV29-1 and TRBJ2-2, with unresolved D. This CDR3 has 11 amino acids. Germline V gene lookup returns CDR1 SQVTM and CDR2 ANQGSEA. V gave up 4 bases and J gave up 7 bases, with 7 bases separating them. The CDR3: CSVAWGGELFF. CDR3 nucleotide sequence: TGCAGCGTTGCATGGGGCGGGGAGCTGTTTTTT.

As for this clonotype: Given a much more abundant clone one base away, this may be a read error. The rearrangement links TRBV6-5 to TRBJ2-5; 9 nucleotides match TRBD2. CDR3 length: 15 residues. Looked up from germline, CDR1 is MNHEY and CDR2 is SVGAGI. CDR3 loop: CASSYASGTGETRYF. The CDR3 DNA reads as TGTGCCAGCAGTTACGCTAGCGGGACTGGGGAGACCCGGTACTTC.

The sample holds a few counts of this clonotype. This rearrangement joins TRBV6-5 to TRBJ2-6; no reliable D call. The CDR3 has 16 amino acids. Germline lookup yields CDR1 MNHEY and CDR2 SVGAGI. The ends were cut back, 1 base at V and 0 bases at J, with 7 bases in the middle. The CDR3: CASSYFPTSGANVLTF. The CDR3, as DNA: TGTGCCAGCAGTTACTTCCCGACCTCTGGGGCCAACGTCCTGACTTTC.

On this clonotype itself: A read error may be the cause here, since a much bigger clone is one base away. This chain uses TRBV27 with TRBJ2-5; D uncertain. Germline-derived CDR1 and CDR2 are MNHEY and SMNVEV (reference sequence). There are 16 residues in the CDR3. The CDR3 loop is CASSLRPGPYQETQCF. The CDR3 region has the DNA TGTGCCAGCAGTCTCCGCCCGGGCCCGTACCAAGAGACCCAGTGCTTC.

The chain joins TRBV28 to TRBJ1-2; 11 bases map to TRBD1. The germline V gene encodes CDR1 MDHEN and CDR2 SYDVKM. There are 13 residues in the CDR3. Losses at the gene ends were 6 bases for V and 4 bases for J; bases not matched to a gene: 1. CDR3 sequence: CASRDRGLYGYTF. The CDR3 DNA follows: TGTGCCAGCAGGGACAGGGGGCTCTATGGCTACACCTTC.

This clonotype was seen repeatedly, ten times or more. The chain employs TRBV7-2 and TRBJ2-3; 9 bases agree with TRBD1. J was trimmed by 2 bases and V by 7 bases; bases with no gene match: 10. The V gene's germline CDR1 is SGHTA and CDR2 FQGNSA. CDR3 length: 16 residues. CDR3 sequence reads: CASTSMDRGLTDTQYF. The CDR3 region has the DNA TGTGCCAGCACCTCAATGGACAGGGGCCTCACAGATACGCAGTATTTT.

This clonotype was counted at least ten times. This rearrangement joins TRBV6-1 to TRBJ2-7; D is ambiguous. V was trimmed by 10 bases and J by 3 bases, leaving 4 bases between them. The CDR3 runs 9 residues. Looked up from germline, CDR1 is MNHNS and CDR2 is SASEGT. DNA for the CDR3: TGTGCCACAAGCTACGAGCAGTACTTC. The encoded protein is CATSYEQYF.

Comments on this clonotype: A much larger clone differs by one base, so this may be a read error. The rearrangement links TRBV5-8 to TRBJ2-1; 12 bases fit TRBD2. Germline loops: CDR1 SGHTS, CDR2 YDEGEE. The CDR3 is made up of 16 amino acids. The CDR3 DNA reads TGTGCCAGCAGCTTGTCGAGACTAGCGGGAGTTGATGAGCAGCTCTTC. Its protein is CASSLSRLAGVDEQLF.

This clonotype showed up many times. The chain employs TRBV9 and TRBJ2-1, with a weak D call TRBD2 (5 bases). The CDR3 totals 15 residues. Trimming left V 4 bases short and J 5 bases short, with 16 bases between. Germline CDR1 reads SGDLS; CDR2 reads YYNGEE. CDR3 sequence reads: CASSPEGGLDNEQFF. As DNA, the CDR3 is TGTGCCAGCAGCCCAGAGGGCGGACTCGACAATGAGCAGTTCTTC.

Points on this clonotype: With a much larger clone just one base away, this may be a read error. The CDR3 region has the DNA TGTCCCAGCAGTGAAGGGACAGCCTATGGCTACACCTTC. Its translation: CPSSEGTAYGYTF. The chain couples TRBV6-1 to TRBJ1-2; TRBD1 matches at 7 bases. CDR3 length equals 13 residues. Germline CDR1 and CDR2: MNHNS and SASEGT.

This clonotype was recorded many times. The V and J genes are TRBV4-2 and TRBJ2-3; D remains ambiguous. Germline lookup yields CDR1 LGHNA and CDR2 YNFKEQ. Trimming cost V 0 bases and J 8 bases, with 6 bases left between them. The CDR3 is 12 residues long. CDR3 amino acids: CASSQDWVTQYF. The DNA for the CDR3 is TGTGCCAGCAGCCAAGACTGGGTTACGCAGTATTTT.